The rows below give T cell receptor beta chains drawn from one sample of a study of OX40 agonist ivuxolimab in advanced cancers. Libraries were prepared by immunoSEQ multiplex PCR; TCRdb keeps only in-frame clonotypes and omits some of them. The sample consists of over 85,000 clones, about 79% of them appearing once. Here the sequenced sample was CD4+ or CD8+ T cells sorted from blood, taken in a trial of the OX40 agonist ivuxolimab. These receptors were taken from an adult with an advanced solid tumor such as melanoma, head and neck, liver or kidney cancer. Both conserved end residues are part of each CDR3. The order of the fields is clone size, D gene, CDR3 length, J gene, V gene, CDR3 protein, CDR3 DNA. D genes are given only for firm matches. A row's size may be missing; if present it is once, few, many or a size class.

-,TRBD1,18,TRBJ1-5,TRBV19,CASSIFQGDRGPWEPQHF,TGTGCCAGTAGTATCTTCCAGGGGGACAGGGGACCTTGGGAGCCCCAGCATTTT
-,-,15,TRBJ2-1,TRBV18,CASSPEGTSYNEQFF,TGTGCCAGCTCACCAGAGGGGACTTCCTACAATGAGCAGTTCTTC
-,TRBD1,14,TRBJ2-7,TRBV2,CASSEQGVDYEQYF,TGTGCCAGCAGTGAACAGGGGGTCGACTACGAGCAGTACTTC
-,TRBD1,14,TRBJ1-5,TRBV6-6,CASSSRQGIQPQHF,TGTGCCAGCAGTAGTCGACAGGGGATTCAGCCCCAGCATTTT
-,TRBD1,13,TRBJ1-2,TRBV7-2,CASRWGQRYGYTF,TGTGCCAGCAGGTGGGGACAGCGCTATGGCTACACCTTC
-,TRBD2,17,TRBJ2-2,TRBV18,CASSPSSGRYQRRGAVF,TGTGCCAGCTCACCAAGTAGCGGGAGATACCAACGCCGGGGAGCTGTTTTT
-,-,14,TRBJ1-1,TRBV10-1,CASSEGRPNTEAFF,TGCGCCAGCAGTGAAGGCAGGCCAAACACTGAAGCTTTCTTT
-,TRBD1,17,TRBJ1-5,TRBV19,CASSVQGAGVSNQPQHF,TGTGCCAGTAGTGTACAGGGGGCGGGGGTTAGCAATCAGCCCCAGCATTTT
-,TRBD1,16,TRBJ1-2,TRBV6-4,CASSPTRDREVFGYTF,TGTGCCAGCAGTCCAACTCGTGACAGGGAGGTGTTTGGCTACACCTTC
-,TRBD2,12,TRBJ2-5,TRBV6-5,CASSEGGVTQYF,TGTGCCAGCAGTGAGGGAGGGGTGACCCAGTACTTC
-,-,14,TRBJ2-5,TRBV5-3,CARSTLQGQETQYF,TGTGCCAGAAGCACGTTACAGGGCCAAGAGACCCAGTACTTC
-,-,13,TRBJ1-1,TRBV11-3,CASRKGPGAEAFF,TGTGCCAGCAGGAAAGGGCCGGGCGCTGAAGCTTTCTTT
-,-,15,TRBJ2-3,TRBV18,CASSPRGGDSDTQYF,TGTGCCAGCTCACCACGCGGCGGGGACTCAGATACGCAGTATTTT
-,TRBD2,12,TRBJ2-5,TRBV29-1,CSVGEGRETQYF,TGCAGCGTTGGGGAGGGAAGGGAGACCCAGTACTTC
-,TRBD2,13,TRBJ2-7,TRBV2,CASSDLLAAPLYF,TGTGCCAGCAGTGACCTACTAGCGGCACCCCTGTACTTC
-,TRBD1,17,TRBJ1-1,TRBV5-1,CASSLDAGGLGYTEAFF,TGCGCCAGCAGCTTGGATGCAGGGGGCCTCGGGTACACTGAAGCTTTCTTT
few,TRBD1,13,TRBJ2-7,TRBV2,CASSQGATYEQYF,TGTGCCAGCAGTCAGGGGGCAACCTACGAGCAGTACTTC
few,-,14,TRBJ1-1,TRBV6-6,CASSFPGKDTEAFF,TGTGCCAGCAGTTTCCCAGGGAAAGACACTGAAGCTTTCTTT
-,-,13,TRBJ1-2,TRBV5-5,CASSSTGNYGYTF,TGTGCCAGCAGCTCTACAGGGAACTATGGCTACACCTTC
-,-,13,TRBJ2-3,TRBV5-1,CASSLGGTDTQYF,TGCGCCAGCAGCTTGGGGGGCACAGATACGCAGTATTTT
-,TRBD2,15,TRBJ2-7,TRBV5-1,CASSFLSGSSYEQYF,TGCGCCAGCAGCTTCCTCAGCGGGAGCTCCTACGAGCAGTACTTC
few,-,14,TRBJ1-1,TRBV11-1,CASTPGRTGTEAFF,TGTGCCAGCACCCCAGGGAGGACGGGCACTGAAGCTTTCTTT
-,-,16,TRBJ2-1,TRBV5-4,CASRRSSESSYNEQFF,TGTGCCAGCAGACGCTCTAGCGAAAGCTCCTACAATGAGCAGTTCTTC
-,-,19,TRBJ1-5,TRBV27,CASSLSQPGRGFSNQPQHF,TGTGCCAGCAGTTTATCGCAACCGGGCAGGGGATTTAGCAATCAGCCCCAGCATTTT
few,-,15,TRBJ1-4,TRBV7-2,CASSLRPQGDEKLFF,TGTGCCAGCAGCCTCAGACCGCAAGGGGATGAAAAACTGTTTTTT
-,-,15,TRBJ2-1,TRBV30,CAWSSTLSSYNEQFF,TGTGCCTGGAGTTCGACACTTAGCTCCTACAATGAGCAGTTCTTC
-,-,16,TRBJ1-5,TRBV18,CASSPRGPRGNQPQHF,TGTGCCAGCTCACCTAGGGGTCCCAGAGGAAATCAGCCCCAGCATTTT
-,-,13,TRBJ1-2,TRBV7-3,CASSLRPSHGYTF,TGTGCCAGCAGCCTACGCCCGTCCCATGGCTACACCTTC
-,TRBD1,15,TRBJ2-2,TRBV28,CASSLWTGGTGELFF,TGTGCCAGCAGTTTATGGACAGGGGGCACCGGGGAGCTGTTTTTT
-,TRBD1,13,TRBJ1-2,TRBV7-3,CASSSTGSYGYTF,TGTGCCAGCAGCTCGACAGGGTCCTATGGCTACACCTTC
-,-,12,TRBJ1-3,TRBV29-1,CSVVGSGNTIYF,TGCAGCGTTGTAGGATCTGGAAACACCATATATTTT
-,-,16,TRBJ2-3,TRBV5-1,CASSLFPGLLADTQYF,TGCGCCAGCAGCTTGTTTCCCGGACTCCTCGCAGATACGCAGTATTTT
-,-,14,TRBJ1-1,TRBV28,CASSRTGGNTEAFF,TGTGCCAGCAGCCGTACTGGGGGGAACACTGAAGCTTTCTTT
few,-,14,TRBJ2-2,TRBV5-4,CASSLRSNTGELFF,TGTGCCAGCAGCTTGCGGTCGAACACCGGGGAGCTGTTTTTT
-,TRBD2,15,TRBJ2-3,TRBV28,CASSGGGSLADTQYF,TGTGCCAGCTCGGGGGGAGGTTCCTTGGCAGATACGCAGTATTTT